Listed below are T cell receptor beta chains from one sample, sequenced in a study of blood T cell dynamics during melanoma immunotherapy. Clones were read by immunoSEQ multiplex PCR, and TCRdb kept only the in-frame ones, dropping some. The repertoire includes approximately 23,000 clones, roughly 86% of them detected once, and roughly 1.2% sits in the top ten. This specimen consisted of blood, obtained from a patient treated with checkpoint blockade. These receptors all come from a human donor with melanoma. Each CDR3 is given with its conserved first and last residue. Each record gives: J gene, V gene, CDR3 length, CDR3 protein.

TRBJ1-2,TRBV19,14,CASSPGQGRLGYTF
TRBJ1-1,TRBV11-2,15,CASSLDRSANTEAFF
TRBJ2-3,TRBV5-8,15,CASSLEGGVADTQYF
TRBJ2-7,TRBV10-3,13,CAISGGIPYEQYF
TRBJ2-6,TRBV19,14,CASRWTGGANVLTF
TRBJ2-1,TRBV7-2,15,CASSLDRGRIYEQFF
TRBJ2-7,TRBV29-1,15,CSVEAGWQGAYEQYF
TRBJ1-1,TRBV30,14,CACTPGTWGTEAFF
TRBJ1-1,TRBV2,13,CASNRVVNTEAFF
TRBJ2-6,TRBV30,14,CAWSVLSGANVLTF
TRBJ1-1,TRBV7-9,14,CASSLTGQSEEAFF
TRBJ2-1,TRBV28,17,CASIAGRAAGGAASEFF
TRBJ1-2,TRBV28,13,CASSSRRAAGYTF
TRBJ2-5,TRBV21-1,14,CASSTAVSKETQYF
TRBJ1-3,TRBV30,13,CAWSGLSGNTIYF
TRBJ2-5,TRBV27,12,CASSVDRAGQYF
TRBJ2-5,TRBV5-4,13,CASSFGLEPTQYF
TRBJ1-2,TRBV6-5,12,CASTQGAGGYTF
TRBJ1-5,TRBV9,17,CASSVGPDAYSNQPQHF
TRBJ1-2,TRBV2,14,CASRRTGRNYGYTF
TRBJ2-7,TRBV27,21,CASSLRPNGGRTTLGSYEQYF
TRBJ1-5,TRBV4-1,18,CASSHHGDRSAGNQPQHF
TRBJ2-3,TRBV7-2,14,CASSLASGSMAQYF
TRBJ2-2,TRBV7-2,15,CASSPGTANTGELFF
TRBJ1-2,TRBV27,14,CASSPRQGRQGYTF
TRBJ1-2,TRBV11-2,14,CASSSGGLPYGYTF
TRBJ1-2,TRBV5-1,13,CASSLEGDYGYTF
-,TRBV2,15,CASYSRGQGVNEQYF
TRBJ1-4,TRBV13,13,CASSYRGYEKLFF
TRBJ2-7,TRBV2,13,CASLRAGPYEQYF
TRBJ1-2,TRBV14,13,CASSPGLYYGYTF
TRBJ1-2,TRBV9,15,CASSAGGGSGPGGTF
TRBJ1-5,TRBV28,14,CASSGQGTNQPQHF
TRBJ2-1,TRBV2,18,CASSARLAAAISYNEQFF
TRBJ1-4,TRBV4-1,17,CASSQLGTGGWYEKLFF
TRBJ1-1,TRBV7-6,17,CASSLEWFSRGDTEAFF
TRBJ1-5,TRBV7-2,14,CASSTIAGFQPQHF
TRBJ2-5,TRBV5-1,15,CASSLALRGPETQYF
TRBJ1-6,TRBV25-1,18,CASSESPGFSSYNSPLHF
TRBJ2-1,TRBV9,17,CASSVGLAGGVYNEQFF
TRBJ1-2,TRBV19,14,CASSSTAINYGYTF
TRBJ1-6,TRBV7-9,14,CASSADTLNSPLHF
TRBJ1-1,TRBV10-3,14,CAISDAAGRTEAFF
TRBJ1-4,TRBV5-8,16,CASSLAGPSIGEKLFF
TRBJ2-7,TRBV6-6,16,CASSYEPQHYSYEQYF
TRBJ2-7,TRBV19,14,CASSKPPDRAEQYF
TRBJ1-4,TRBV4-1,17,CASSQDGTGGQYEKLFF
TRBJ2-7,TRBV5-5,15,CASSPQSQRTYEQYF
TRBJ1-1,TRBV9,13,CASSARPTGDAFF
TRBJ2-7,TRBV10-3,15,CAIRTQLGGLDEQYF
TRBJ1-5,TRBV5-1,14,CASSSSGGNQPQHF
TRBJ1-5,TRBV6-5,14,CASREGMESQPQHF
TRBJ1-2,TRBV28,14,CASSLGQANYGYTF
TRBJ2-7,TRBV12-5,14,CASVLGQGAYEQYF
TRBJ1-4,TRBV18,16,CASSGNSDFINEKLFF